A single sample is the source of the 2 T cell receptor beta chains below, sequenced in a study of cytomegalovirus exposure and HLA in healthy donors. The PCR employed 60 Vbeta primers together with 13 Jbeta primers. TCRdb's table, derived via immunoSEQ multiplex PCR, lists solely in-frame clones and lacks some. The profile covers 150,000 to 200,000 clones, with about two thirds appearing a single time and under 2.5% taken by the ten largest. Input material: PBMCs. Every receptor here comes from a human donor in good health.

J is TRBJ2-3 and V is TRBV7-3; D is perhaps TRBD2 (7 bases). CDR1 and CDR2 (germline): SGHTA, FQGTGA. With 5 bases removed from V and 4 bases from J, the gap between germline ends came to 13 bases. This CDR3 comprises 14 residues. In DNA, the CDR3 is TGTGCCAGCAGCCCGTCCGGGGGGCCAGATACGCAGTATTTT. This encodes CASSPSGGPDTQYF.

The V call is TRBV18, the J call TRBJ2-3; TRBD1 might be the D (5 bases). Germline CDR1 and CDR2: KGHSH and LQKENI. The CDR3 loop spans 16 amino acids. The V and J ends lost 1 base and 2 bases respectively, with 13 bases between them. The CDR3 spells CASSPRRREHTDTQYF. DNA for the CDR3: TGTGCCAGCTCACCACGCCGCAGGGAACACACAGATACGCAGTATTTT.